Below are 25 T cell receptor beta chains sequenced from a single sample in a study of blood T cells in healthy people across ages. For the second PCR, which ran for roughly 6 to 12 cycles, a sample-barcoded 5' primer and a J-beta primer mix were used. TCRdb re-derived calls from the 5' RACE reads in MiXCR, one entry per CDR3 protein. The repertoire holds roughly 800,000 distinct CDR3 sequences, with around 36% as singletons. The sequenced material came from blood. The receptors were gathered from a man between 18 and 35 years old in good health.

This clonotype was seen only a few times. CDR3: CASSLRGGIILLEAPLHF. Written as DNA, the CDR3 is TGTGCCAGTAGTCTACGGGGGGGAATCATCCTCCTAGAAGCACCCCTCCACTTT. The chain combines TRBV19 with TRBJ1-6; D may be TRBD1 (5 bases). This CDR3 spans 18 amino acids. V was trimmed by 5 bases and J by 11 bases, leaving 28 bases between them. Per germline, CDR1 LNHDA and CDR2 SQIVND (reference sequence).

A few counts support this clonotype. This chain joins TRBV20-1 and TRBJ1-2; possibly TRBD1 for D (6 bases). The germline V and J ends were trimmed by 6 bases and 8 bases, with 19 bases remaining between them. Germline V CDR1 and CDR2: DFQATT, SNEGSKA (reference sequence). The CDR3 contains 13 residues. In nucleotides, the CDR3 is TGCAGTGCAAACCCCAGGGGCGCCGGGGGCTACACCTTC. It codes for CSANPRGAGGYTF.

This clonotype has at least ten counts. This sequence joins TRBV10-3 and TRBJ1-2; D is ambiguous. There are 15 residues in the CDR3. CDR1 and CDR2 from the germline V gene are ENHRY and SYGVKD. Trimming stripped 8 bases from V and 2 bases from J, with 18 bases between. CDR3 region: CAIVRERSQNYGYTF. In DNA, the CDR3 is TGTGCCATCGTCCGTGAGCGATCCCAAAACTATGGCTACACCTTC.

This sequence joins TRBV20-1 and TRBJ2-5; 11 bases align to TRBD1. The CDR3 runs to 14 residues. Germline V gene data show CDR1 as DFQATT and CDR2 as SNEGSKA (reference sequence). The junction had 12 bases not matched to a gene; V was cut back by 4 bases and J by 11 bases. The chain's CDR3 is CSATRDRGDNEQYF. CDR3 bases: TGCAGTGCTACCCGGGACAGGGGGGACAATGAGCAGTACTTC.

The sample holds many counts of this clonotype. The gene calls are TRBV7-9 and TRBJ2-1; possible D gene TRBD1, 6 bases. There are 15 residues in the CDR3. Trimming stripped 5 bases from V and 4 bases from J, with 15 bases between. CDR1 and CDR2 (germline): SEHNR, FQNEAQ (reference sequence). In DNA, the CDR3 is TGTGCCAGCAGCAGCCTGGGGGCAGAGTACAATGAGCAGTTCTTC. It encodes CASSSLGAEYNEQFF.

This clonotype was observed a handful of times. The chain carries TRBV7-2 and TRBJ2-3, with 9 bases fitting TRBD2. The ends lost 1 base at V and 4 bases at J; junction bases unmatched: 9. Germline V gene sequence: CDR1 SGHTA, CDR2 FQGNSA. This CDR3 comprises 17 residues. The CDR3 nucleotides read TGTGCCAGCAGCTTAGTGGGACTAGCCTTAATCGCAGATACGCAGTATTTT. It specifies CASSLVGLALIADTQYF.

This clonotype was detected many times. The V and J genes are TRBV12-3 or TRBV12-4 and TRBJ2-1; D unresolved. The CDR3 is made up of 15 amino acids. V dropped 1 base and J dropped 8 bases, with 15 bases sitting between them. CDR3 coding DNA: TGTGCCAGCAGTTTAGGGCGGCCGGTAGTCGATGAGCAGTTCTTC. Translation gives CASSLGRPVVDEQFF.

The CDR3 bases are TGCGCCAGCAGCTTAGGACTAGCGGGGGCGTACAATGAGCAGTTCTTC. Encoded protein: CASSLGLAGAYNEQFF. The V and J genes are TRBV5-1 and TRBJ2-1; 13 positions agree with TRBD2. The V segment lost 2 bases and the J segment 4 bases; nucleotides outside the gene matches: 3. The CDR3 has 16 amino acids. Looked up from germline, CDR1 is SGHRS and CDR2 is YFSETQ.

The chain has TRBV3-1 and TRBJ1-1; TRBD1 matches at 9 bases. Germline V gene data show CDR1 as LGHDT and CDR2 as YNNKEL (reference sequence). With V trimmed by 4 bases and J by 4 bases, 10 bases remained unmatched. The CDR3 consists of 16 residues. The CDR3 here is CASSPGTGLASTEAFF. CDR3 nucleotides: TGTGCCAGCAGCCCCGGGACAGGGTTGGCGAGCACTGAAGCTTTCTTT.

The gene calls are TRBV20-1 and TRBJ1-2; 7 nucleotides match TRBD1. J was trimmed by 4 bases and V by 1 base; bases with no gene match: 9. The CDR3 totals 15 residues. The germline V gene encodes CDR1 DFQATT and CDR2 SNEGSKA (reference sequence). CDR3 sequence reads: CSARASPDRLYGYTF. For the CDR3, the DNA is TGCAGTGCTAGAGCCAGCCCGGACAGGCTCTATGGCTACACCTTC.

Of note for this clonotype: An end of the junction does not agree with germline; a read error may underlie this. The chain couples TRBV9 to TRBJ2-3; 8 nucleotides match TRBD2. Germline V gives CDR1 SGDLS, CDR2 YYNGEE. The CDR3 sequence is 17 residues long. The CDR3 nucleotides are TGTGCCAGCAGCCAGGGGTTAGCGGGGATTAGCACAGAGACGCAGTATTTT. Its translation is CASSQGLAGISTETQYF. The whole variable domain, remainder taken from reference TRBV9 and TRBJ2-3, is DSGVTQTPKHLITATGQRVTLRCSPRSGDLSVYWYQQSLDQGLQFLIQYYNGEERAKGNILERFSAQQFPDLHSELNLSSLELGDSALYFCASSQGLAGISTETQYFGPGTRLTVL.

This sequence joins TRBV12-3 or TRBV12-4 and TRBJ1-2, with a weak D call TRBD1 (5 bases). The ends were cut back, 6 bases at V and 0 bases at J, with 11 bases in the middle. The CDR3 runs to 14 residues. The CDR3 loop reads CASRIVGANYGYTF. CDR3 DNA sequence: TGTGCCAGCAGGATTGTGGGGGCTAACTATGGCTACACCTTC.

This clonotype showed up just a few times. V gene TRBV4-3 combines with J gene TRBJ2-7; 11 nucleotides line up with TRBD2. The J call is doubtful: the DNA matches TRBJ2-5 better. CDR3 length: 17 residues. Germline V gene sequence: CDR1 LGHNA, CDR2 YSLEER. DNA for the CDR3: TGCGCCAGCAGCCAAGCTAGCTCTAGCGGGGGGCAGGGGACCCAGTACTTC. Protein: CASSQASSSGGQGTQYF.

This clonotype occurred many times. The chain combines TRBV7-2 with TRBJ2-3, with a tentative D call TRBD1 (6 bases). The CDR3 is 14 amino acids. Germline V gene sequence: CDR1 SGHTA, CDR2 FQGNSA. V lost 8 bases and J lost 2, with 14 bases in between. The CDR3 sequence: CASGRGSHTDTQYF. CDR3 nucleotide sequence: TGTGCCAGCGGCAGGGGATCCCACACAGATACGCAGTATTTT.

This clonotype was recorded many times. The gene calls are TRBV7-2 and TRBJ2-7, with D maybe TRBD1 (5 bases). The CDR3 spans 14 residues. Trimming left V 3 bases short and J 0 bases short, with 9 bases between. CDR1 is SGHTA, CDR2 FQGNSA, per germline. The CDR3 nucleotides read TGTGCCAGCAGCTTCGGACAAGTCTCCTACGAGCAGTACTTC. This translates into CASSFGQVSYEQYF.

This clonotype turned up a few times. As DNA, the CDR3 is TGTGCCAGCAGCTTCCTTACGGGCTATGGCTACACCTTC. Translation gives CASSFLTGYGYTF. The V and J genes are TRBV5-5 and TRBJ1-2; no reliable D call. The germline CDR1 and CDR2 sequences are SGHKS and YYEKEE (reference sequence). The CDR3 extends over 13 amino acids. Trimming removed 2 bases at V and 4 bases at J, with 9 bases between.

This clonotype was picked up many times. The chain has TRBV4-2 and TRBJ2-3; 7 positions match TRBD2. CDR3 length: 16 residues. V lost 4 bases and J lost 0; bases outside the gene matches: 7. CDR1 is LGHNA and CDR2 is YNFKEQ in the germline V gene. The CDR3 coding sequence is TGTGCCAGCAGCCCTGGACTAGAGGGAAGCACAGATACGCAGTATTTT. This sequence encodes CASSPGLEGSTDTQYF.

This clonotype was detected only a few times. The chain combines TRBV4-3 with TRBJ2-3, with 9 bases fitting TRBD2. CDR3 length: 17 residues. With V trimmed by 4 bases and J by 2 bases, 10 bases remained unmatched. Germline V lookup: CDR1 LGHNA, CDR2 YSLEER. Written as DNA, the CDR3 is TGCGCCAGCAGCCTATTTAGGGCTAGCGGGGACACAGATACGCAGTATTTT. This gives the protein CASSLFRASGDTDTQYF.

The genes are TRBV7-3 and TRBJ1-1, with D possibly TRBD1 on 6 matching bases. Germline loops: CDR1 SGHTA, CDR2 FQGTGA. The V end lost 5 bases, the J end lost 5 bases, and 12 bases lay between the germline ends. The CDR3 extends over 13 amino acids. This CDR3 is CASSTQGRTEAFF. For the CDR3, the DNA is TGTGCCAGCAGCACACAGGGAAGGACTGAAGCTTTCTTT.

The chain carries TRBV6-5 and TRBJ2-1, with unresolved D. The J call may be wrong; the DNA end is better matched by TRBJ2-7. Germline CDR1 is MNHEY and CDR2 is SVGAGI. The CDR3 spans 17 residues. CDR3 loop: CASSYSPLLSSYNEQYF. In DNA, the CDR3 is TGTGCCAGCAGTTACTCTCCACTTCTTAGCTCCTACAATGAGCAGTACTTC.

This clonotype was seen many times. This chain links TRBV12-3 or TRBV12-4 with TRBJ2-5, with a possible D match to TRBD2 (5 bases). V shed 10 bases and J shed 1 base, with 13 bases lying between them. The CDR3 covers 13 residues. CDR3 in amino acids: CATSRVVQETQYF. The CDR3 DNA reads as TGTGCCACCTCGAGGGTAGTCCAAGAGACCCAGTACTTC.

The chain combines TRBV7-2 with TRBJ2-5; perhaps TRBD1 as D (6 bases). The CDR3 consists of 16 residues. CDR1 SGHTA and CDR2 FQGNSA come from the germline V gene. Trimming took off 9 bases at V and 0 bases at J, with 20 bases between the two ends. The CDR3: CASSVGTNRYQETQYF. CDR3 nucleotides: TGTGCCAGTAGCGTGGGGACAAACCGGTACCAAGAGACCCAGTACTTC.

The rearrangement links TRBV3-1 to TRBJ1-1; 11 positions match TRBD1. Germline values: CDR1 LGHDT, CDR2 YNNKEL (reference sequence). This CDR3 comprises 15 residues. V dropped 7 bases and J dropped 1; count of bases not matched to a gene: 5. CDR3: CASNGQGAKNTEAFF. CDR3 DNA sequence: TGTGCCAGCAACGGACAGGGGGCGAAGAACACTGAAGCTTTCTTT.

This clonotype was counted only a few times. CDR3 nucleotides: TGTGCCAGCATTCCCGCCGGGTGGAGGGATGAGCAGTACTTC. Residues: CASIPAGWRDEQYF. The V gene is TRBV2, the J gene TRBJ2-5; tentative D call: TRBD2 (6 bases). The CDR3 has 14 amino acids. The germline V gene encodes CDR1 SNHLY and CDR2 FYNNEI. With 7 bases removed from V and 11 bases from J, the gap between germline ends came to 23 bases.

In its sample, this clonotype was seen a few times. The chain joins TRBV12-3 or TRBV12-4 to TRBJ1-2; D is perhaps TRBD1 (5 bases). V was cut by 5 bases and J by 6 bases, with 16 bases left in between. The length of the CDR3 is 14 residues. CDR3: CASSRRDRENGYTF. In DNA form, the CDR3 reads TGTGCCAGCAGTAGGAGGGACCGGGAGAATGGCTACACCTTC.